The sequence of this T cell receptor (beta chain) was determined in a study of shared clonotypes between healthy human individuals. Study overall: The cohort comprised a couple of women and a few men. Their ages spanned 18 to 49 years. A donor's plate count was three for CD4 naive and three for CD4 memory; CD8 naive had two and CD8 memory one. Findings and caveats of the study: In contrast to clonotypes shared by all four donors, non-shared clonotypes had lower generation probabilities.

Each subset's genomic DNA was shared equally among a number of immunoSEQ plates. Assay: immunoSEQ multiplex PCR; the TCRdb copy retains only in-frame clones and omits some. The sample has over a million clones; around 95% are singletons. A word on this clone: Its target is not known. This sample also contains other DNA sequences that code for the same CDR3.

CDR1 is LNHDA, CDR2 SQIVND, per germline (reference sequence). The CDR3 totals 15 residues. The V end lost 1 base, the J end lost 0 bases, and 10 bases lay between the germline ends. Material for sequencing was naive CD4+ T cells sorted from blood. Subset given: CD45RA+ positively selected. The chain combines TRBV19 with TRBJ2-7, with D uncertain. This TCR was sampled from a man aged 30 to 39 in good health. The CDR3 bases are TGTGCCAGTAGTATAGCCGGCGGTTCCTCCTACGAGCAGTACTTC. Its translation is CASSIAGGSSYEQYF.